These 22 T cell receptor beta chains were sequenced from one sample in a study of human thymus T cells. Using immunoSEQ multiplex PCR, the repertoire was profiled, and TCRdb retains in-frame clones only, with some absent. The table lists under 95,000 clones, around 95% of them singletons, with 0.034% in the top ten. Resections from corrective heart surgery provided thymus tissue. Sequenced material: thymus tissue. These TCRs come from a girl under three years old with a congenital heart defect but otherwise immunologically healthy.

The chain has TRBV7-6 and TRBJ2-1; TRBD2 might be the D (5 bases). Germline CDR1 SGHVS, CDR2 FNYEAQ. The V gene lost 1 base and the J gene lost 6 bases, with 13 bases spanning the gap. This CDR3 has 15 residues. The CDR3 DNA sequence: TGTGCCAGCAGCTTAGGGACTTGTCCCTGCAATGAGCAGTTCTTC. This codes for CASSLGTCPCNEQFF.

CDR3 residues: CASRRLAGGLTRDPKSGRGDEQFF. CDR3 sequence (DNA): TGTGCCAGCAGGAGACTAGCGGGAGGACTCACGCGAGACCCCAAGAGTGGGAGGGGGGATGAGCAGTTCTTC. The V gene is TRBV2, the J gene TRBJ2-1; 13 bases match TRBD2. This CDR3 is 24 amino acids long. Trimming took 6 bases from V and 8 from J; bases not matched to a gene: 34. The V gene's germline CDR1 is SNHLY and CDR2 FYNNEI.

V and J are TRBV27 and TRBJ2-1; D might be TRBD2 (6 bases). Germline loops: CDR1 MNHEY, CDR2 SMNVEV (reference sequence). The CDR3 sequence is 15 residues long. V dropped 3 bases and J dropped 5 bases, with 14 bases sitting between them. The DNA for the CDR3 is TGTGCCAGCAGTTTGTGGGGACTTTTAGACAATGAGCAGTTCTTC. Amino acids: CASSLWGLLDNEQFF.

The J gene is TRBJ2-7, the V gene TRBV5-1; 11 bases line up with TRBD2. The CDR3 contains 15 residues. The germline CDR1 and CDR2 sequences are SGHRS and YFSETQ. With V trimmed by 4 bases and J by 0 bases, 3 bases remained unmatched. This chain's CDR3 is CASSRGTSGSYEQYF. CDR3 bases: TGCGCCAGCAGCCGTGGGACTAGCGGCTCCTACGAGCAGTACTTC. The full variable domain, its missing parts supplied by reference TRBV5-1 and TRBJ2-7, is KAGVTQTPRYLIKTRGQQVTLSCSPISGHRSVSWYQQTPGQGLQFLFEYFSETQRNKGNFPGRFSGRQFSNSRSEMNVSTLELGDSALYLCASSRGTSGSYEQYFGPGTRLTVT.

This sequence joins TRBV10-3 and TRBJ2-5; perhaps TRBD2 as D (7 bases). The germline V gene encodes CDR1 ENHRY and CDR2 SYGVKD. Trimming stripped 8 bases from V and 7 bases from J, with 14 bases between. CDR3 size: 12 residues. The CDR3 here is CAIGGDIGTQYF. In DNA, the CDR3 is TGTGCCATCGGGGGGGACATAGGGACCCAGTACTTC.

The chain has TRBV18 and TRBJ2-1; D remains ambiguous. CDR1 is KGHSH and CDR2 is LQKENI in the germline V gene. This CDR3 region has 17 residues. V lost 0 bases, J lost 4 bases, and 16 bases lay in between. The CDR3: CASSPPIRTELYNEQFF. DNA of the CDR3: TGTGCCAGCTCACCACCAATACGGACGGAGTTGTACAATGAGCAGTTCTTC.

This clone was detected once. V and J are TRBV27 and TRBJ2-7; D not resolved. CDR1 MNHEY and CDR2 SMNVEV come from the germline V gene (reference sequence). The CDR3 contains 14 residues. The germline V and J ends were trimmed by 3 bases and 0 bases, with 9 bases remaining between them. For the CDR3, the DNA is TGTGCCAGCAGTTTGGGCAGCCCCTCCTACGAGCAGTACTTC. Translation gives CASSLGSPSYEQYF.

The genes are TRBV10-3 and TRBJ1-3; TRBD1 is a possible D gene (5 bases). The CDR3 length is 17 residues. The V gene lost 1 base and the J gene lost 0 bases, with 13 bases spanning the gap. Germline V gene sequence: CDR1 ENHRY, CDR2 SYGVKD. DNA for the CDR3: TGTGCCATCAGTGAGTTGGAGGGGTTGGGCTCTGGAAACACCATATATTTT. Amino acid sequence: CAISELEGLGSGNTIYF.

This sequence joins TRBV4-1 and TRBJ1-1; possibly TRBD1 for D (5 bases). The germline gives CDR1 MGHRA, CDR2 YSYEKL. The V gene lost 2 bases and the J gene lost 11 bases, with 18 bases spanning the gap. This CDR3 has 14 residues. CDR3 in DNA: TGCGCCAGCAGCCAATTCAGGGAGCACGTTGAGGCTTTCTTT. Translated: CASSQFREHVEAFF.

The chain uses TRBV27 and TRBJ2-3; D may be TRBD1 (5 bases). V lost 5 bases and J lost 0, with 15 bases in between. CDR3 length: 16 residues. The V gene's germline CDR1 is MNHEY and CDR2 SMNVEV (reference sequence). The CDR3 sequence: CASSPRAFVSTDTQYF. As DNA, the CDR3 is TGTGCCAGCAGTCCCAGGGCCTTTGTGAGCACAGATACGCAGTATTTT.

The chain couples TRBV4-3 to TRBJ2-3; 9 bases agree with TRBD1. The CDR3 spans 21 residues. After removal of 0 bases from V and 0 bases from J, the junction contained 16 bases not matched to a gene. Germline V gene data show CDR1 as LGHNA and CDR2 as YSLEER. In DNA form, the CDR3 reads TGCGCCAGCAGCCAAGATGTGGGTCCACGGACAGGGGCCTATAGCACAGATACGCAGTATTTT. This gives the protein CASSQDVGPRTGAYSTDTQYF.

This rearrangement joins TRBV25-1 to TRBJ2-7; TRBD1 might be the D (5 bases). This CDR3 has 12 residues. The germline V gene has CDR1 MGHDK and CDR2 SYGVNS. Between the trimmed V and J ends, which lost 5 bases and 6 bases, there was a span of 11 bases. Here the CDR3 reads CASSLQGTEQYF. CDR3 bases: TGTGCCAGCAGTTTGCAGGGAACCGAGCAGTACTTC.

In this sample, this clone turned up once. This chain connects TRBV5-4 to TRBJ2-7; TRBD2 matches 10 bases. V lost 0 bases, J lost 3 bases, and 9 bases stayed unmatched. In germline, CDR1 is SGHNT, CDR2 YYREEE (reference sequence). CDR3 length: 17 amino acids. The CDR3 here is CASSLVQLLAGDYEQYF. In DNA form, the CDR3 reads TGTGCCAGCAGCTTGGTTCAGTTGCTAGCGGGAGACTACGAGCAGTACTTC.

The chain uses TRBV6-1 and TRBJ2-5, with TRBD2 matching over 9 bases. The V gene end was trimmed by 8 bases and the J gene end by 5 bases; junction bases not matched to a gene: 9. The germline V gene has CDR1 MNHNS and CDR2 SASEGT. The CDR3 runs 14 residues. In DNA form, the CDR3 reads TGTGCCAGCCTTATGCGGGAGGGCCACGAGACCCAGTACTTC. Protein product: CASLMREGHETQYF.

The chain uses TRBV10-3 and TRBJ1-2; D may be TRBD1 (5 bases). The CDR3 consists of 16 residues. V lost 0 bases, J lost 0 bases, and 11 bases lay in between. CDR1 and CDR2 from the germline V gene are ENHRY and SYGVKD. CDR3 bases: TGTGCCATCAGTGAGTCGAACGGGGGAGCTAACTATGGCTACACCTTC. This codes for CAISESNGGANYGYTF.

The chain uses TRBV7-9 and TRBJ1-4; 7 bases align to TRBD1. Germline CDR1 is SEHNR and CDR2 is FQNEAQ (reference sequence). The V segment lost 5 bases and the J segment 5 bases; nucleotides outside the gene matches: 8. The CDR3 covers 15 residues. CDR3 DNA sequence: TGTGCCAGCAGCGTTAGACAGGGAGAAAATGAAAAACTGTTTTTT. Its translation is CASSVRQGENEKLFF.

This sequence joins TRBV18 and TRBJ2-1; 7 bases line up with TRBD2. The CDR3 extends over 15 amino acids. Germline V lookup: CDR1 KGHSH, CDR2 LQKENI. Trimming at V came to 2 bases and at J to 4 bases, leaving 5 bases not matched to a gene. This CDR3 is CASSPGGGRYNEQFF. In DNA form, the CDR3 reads TGTGCCAGCTCACCAGGAGGCGGGAGATACAATGAGCAGTTCTTC.

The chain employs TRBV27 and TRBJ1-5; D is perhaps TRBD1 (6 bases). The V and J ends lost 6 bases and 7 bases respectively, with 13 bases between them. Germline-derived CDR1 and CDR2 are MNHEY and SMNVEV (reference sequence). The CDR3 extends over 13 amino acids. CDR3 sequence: CASRPRGGQPQHF. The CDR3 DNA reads TGTGCCAGCAGACCCCGCGGGGGCCAGCCCCAGCATTTT.

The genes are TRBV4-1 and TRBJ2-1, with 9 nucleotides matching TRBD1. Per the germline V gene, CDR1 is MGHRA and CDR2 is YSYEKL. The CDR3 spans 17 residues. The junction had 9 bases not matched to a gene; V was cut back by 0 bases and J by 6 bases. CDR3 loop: CASSQDRRTGASNEQFF. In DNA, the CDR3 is TGCGCCAGCAGCCAAGATAGGAGGACAGGGGCGTCCAATGAGCAGTTCTTC.

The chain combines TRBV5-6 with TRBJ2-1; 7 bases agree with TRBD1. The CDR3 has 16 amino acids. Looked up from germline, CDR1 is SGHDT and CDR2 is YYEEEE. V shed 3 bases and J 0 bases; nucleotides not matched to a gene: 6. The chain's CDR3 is CASSWTGGSSYNEQFF. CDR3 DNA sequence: TGTGCCAGCAGCTGGACAGGCGGCAGCTCCTACAATGAGCAGTTCTTC.

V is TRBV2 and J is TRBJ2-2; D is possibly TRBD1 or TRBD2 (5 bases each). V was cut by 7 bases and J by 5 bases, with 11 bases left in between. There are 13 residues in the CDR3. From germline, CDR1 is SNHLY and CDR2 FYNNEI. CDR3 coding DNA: TGTGCCAGCACCGAGGGGCATACCGGGGAGCTGTTTTTT. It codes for CASTEGHTGELFF.

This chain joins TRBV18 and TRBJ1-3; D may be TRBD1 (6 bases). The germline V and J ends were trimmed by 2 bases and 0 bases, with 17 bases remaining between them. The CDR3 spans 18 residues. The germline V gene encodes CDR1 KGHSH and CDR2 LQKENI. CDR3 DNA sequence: TGTGCCAGCTCACCAACCGGTGCCCGCAGGGGCTCTGGAAACACCATATATTTT. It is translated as CASSPTGARRGSGNTIYF.